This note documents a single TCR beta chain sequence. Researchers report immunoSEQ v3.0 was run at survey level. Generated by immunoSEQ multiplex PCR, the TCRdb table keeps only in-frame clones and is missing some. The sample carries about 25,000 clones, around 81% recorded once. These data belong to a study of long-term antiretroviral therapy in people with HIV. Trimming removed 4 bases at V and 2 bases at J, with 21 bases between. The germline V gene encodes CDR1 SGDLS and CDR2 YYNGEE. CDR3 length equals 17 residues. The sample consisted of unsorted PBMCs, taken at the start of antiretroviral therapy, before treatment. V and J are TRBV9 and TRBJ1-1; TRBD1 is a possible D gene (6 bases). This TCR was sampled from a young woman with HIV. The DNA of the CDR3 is TGTGCCAGCAGCCGCGTATTCGACAGGAGTCTTAACACTGAAGCTTTCTTT. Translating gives CASSRVFDRSLNTEAFF.